The entry that follows covers one T cell receptor beta chain sequence. Its antigen is not identified. Germline CDR1 is MNHEY and CDR2 is SVGAGI. This CDR3 contains 15 residues. Trimming cost V 6 bases and J 2 bases, with 17 bases left between them. These data belong to a study of T cell responses to AZD1222 COVID-19 vaccine. General observations from the study: The reported proportion of spike-specific TCRs targeting unmutated variant regions was nearly half.

TCRdb keeps only in-frame clones here, not all; method: immunoSEQ multiplex PCR. The sample contains under 200,000 clones, 87% of which appear only once. The chain joins TRBV6-5 to TRBJ2-7; tentatively, D is TRBD1 or TRBD2 (5 bases each). Specimen: peripheral blood, collected on day 0 of MenACWY control vaccination. The receptor comes from an adult in good health. The CDR3 here is CASRRDGGGTYEQYF. CDR3 DNA sequence: TGTGCCAGCAGGAGGGACGGAGGAGGTACCTACGAGCAGTACTTC.